This entry lists 20 T cell receptor beta chains sequenced from one sample in a study of shared clonotypes between healthy human individuals. CD45RO-negative, CCR7-positively selected cells formed the naive CD8 fraction, excluding terminally differentiated effector memory CD45RA+ cells. Repertoires were generated with immunoSEQ multiplex PCR, while TCRdb's copy carries only in-frame clones and drops some. The sample shows hundreds of thousands of clones, about 92% of them seen only once. Sequencing used naive CD8+ T cells sorted from blood. The receptors shown here come from a man between 25 and 39 years old in good health.

The V call is TRBV7-3, the J call TRBJ2-3; 11 bases are a match to TRBD2. V dropped 4 bases and J dropped 3; count of bases not matched to a gene: 3. Germline V gene sequence: CDR1 SGHTA, CDR2 FQGTGA. This CDR3 is 15 amino acids long. CDR3 residues: CASSSGTSGTDTQYF. CDR3 sequence (DNA): TGTGCCAGCAGCTCCGGGACTAGCGGAACAGATACGCAGTATTTT.

This clone occurred once. Here the CDR3 reads CASSDPGLADYNEQFF. CDR3 coding DNA: TGTGCCAGCAGTGACCCGGGACTAGCGGACTACAATGAGCAGTTCTTC. The chain employs TRBV2 and TRBJ2-1; 11 bases agree with TRBD2. The CDR3 is 16 residues long. With 3 bases clipped from V and 3 bases from J, the junction kept 4 bases outside the gene matches. CDR1 is SNHLY and CDR2 is FYNNEI in the germline V gene.

The CDR3 loop is CASSLREAEAFF. The DNA of the CDR3 is TGTGCCAGCAGCTTACGGGAGGCTGAAGCTTTCTTT. The chain uses TRBV11-3 and TRBJ1-1, with D uncertain. The CDR3 runs 12 residues. Germline lookup yields CDR1 SGHNT and CDR2 YENEEA. V shed 2 bases and J shed 6 bases, with 7 bases lying between them.

The gene calls are TRBV7-9 and TRBJ2-3; 8 nucleotides align to TRBD1. This CDR3 comprises 14 residues. The J segment lost 0 bases and the V segment lost 6 bases, leaving 2 bases of the junction unmatched. Looked up from germline, CDR1 is SEHNR and CDR2 is FQNEAQ (reference sequence). The CDR3 nucleotides read TGTGCCAGCAGGAGACAGGGGAGCACAGATACGCAGTATTTT. Translating gives CASRRQGSTDTQYF.

Turning to this clone: The same CDR3 also results from other DNA sequences found in this sample. The J gene is TRBJ2-1, the V gene TRBV7-9, with D unclear. CDR3 length: 12 amino acids. V shed 1 base and J shed 8 bases, with 6 bases lying between them. Germline V gene data show CDR1 as SEHNR and CDR2 as FQNEAQ (reference sequence). The chain's CDR3 is CASSLVRDEQFF. The DNA for the CDR3 is TGTGCCAGCAGCTTAGTTCGCGATGAGCAGTTCTTC.

The rearrangement links TRBV29-1 to TRBJ2-4; the D is unclear. The V end was cut by 4 bases, the J end by 9 bases, with 10 bases between. The CDR3 is made up of 11 amino acids. CDR1 and CDR2 from the germline V gene are SQVTM and ANQGSEA. CDR3 in DNA: TGCAGCGTTGCCGCGTTGGGCATTCAGTACTTC. Translated, it gives CSVAALGIQYF.

This clone was counted a single time. The chain is built from TRBV6-1 and TRBJ1-4, with D perhaps TRBD1 (5 bases). The ends were cut back, 2 bases at V and 0 bases at J, with 16 bases in the middle. The CDR3 totals 18 residues. Germline CDR1 MNHNS, CDR2 SASEGT. CDR3 in DNA: TGTGCCAGCAGTGAACGACAGTCCTCTTTCGCAACTAATGAAAAACTGTTTTTT. This translates into CASSERQSSFATNEKLFF.

CDR3 loop: CASSPNALARDQYF. The CDR3 DNA follows: TGTGCCAGCTCACCAAACGCGCTAGCCCGAGATCAGTATTTT. The rearrangement links TRBV18 to TRBJ2-3; D is perhaps TRBD2 (5 bases). The CDR3 runs 14 residues. Germline V gene data show CDR1 as KGHSH and CDR2 as LQKENI. Trimming shortened V by 2 bases and J by 12 bases, and 18 bases separated the two germline ends.

V is TRBV6-5 and J is TRBJ2-7, with TRBD2 as a possible D gene (6 bases). The CDR3 is 15 amino acids. Germline V gene sequence: CDR1 MNHEY, CDR2 SVGAGI. Trimming removed 6 bases from V and 4 bases from J, with 19 bases in between. Written as DNA, the CDR3 is TGTGCCAGCAGAACCCTTCCCGGGAGAGAATACGAGCAGTACTTC. Protein: CASRTLPGREYEQYF.

The V and J genes are TRBV7-2 and TRBJ2-7; 9 bases map to TRBD1. With V trimmed by 4 bases and J by 2 bases, 12 bases remained unmatched. The V gene's germline CDR1 is SGHTA and CDR2 FQGNSA. CDR3 length: 17 residues. CDR3 sequence (DNA): TGTGCCAGCAGCTACCCAGTCGGGACAGGGACAACCTACGAGCAGTACTTC. Its translation is CASSYPVGTGTTYEQYF.

J is TRBJ2-1 and V is TRBV29-1; TRBD2 matches 10 bases. With 3 bases clipped from V and 10 bases from J, the junction kept 9 bases outside the gene matches. The CDR3 is 14 amino acids. Germline assignment: CDR1 SQVTM and CDR2 ANQGSEA. The CDR3 DNA sequence: TGCAGCGTTGACTTGTCTAGCGGGAGCGAGGAGCAGTTCTTC. This codes for CSVDLSSGSEEQFF.

The rearrangement uses TRBV27 and TRBJ2-1, with 10 bases lining up with TRBD2. Trimming took 6 bases from V and 7 from J; bases not matched to a gene: 6. This CDR3 is 14 amino acids long. Germline-derived CDR1 and CDR2 are MNHEY and SMNVEV (reference sequence). In DNA, the CDR3 is TGTGCCAGCAGAAAGCGGGAGGGGAGGAATGAGCAGTTCTTC. This codes for CASRKREGRNEQFF.

A note on this clone: Being one base from a much bigger clone, this may be a read error. The identical CDR3 is also encoded by other nucleotide sequences in the sample. The chain joins TRBV11-2 to TRBJ2-7; D gene uncertain. CDR3 size: 11 residues. V gave up 4 bases and J gave up 3 bases, with 4 bases separating them. CDR1 is SGHAT and CDR2 is FQNNGV in the germline V gene. Here the CDR3 DNA reads TGTGCCAGCAGCTCCGGCTACGAGCAGTACTTC. Its translation: CASSSGYEQYF.

The chain combines TRBV19 with TRBJ2-1; TRBD2 matches at 9 bases. V gave up 4 bases and J gave up 5 bases; unmatched junction bases: 3. Germline V gene lookup returns CDR1 LNHDA and CDR2 SQIVND (reference sequence). This CDR3 is built from 14 residues. CDR3 in DNA: TGTGCCAGTAGTACCCGACTAGCGGACAATGAGCAGTTCTTC. It encodes CASSTRLADNEQFF.

This clone was counted once. V is TRBV29-1 and J is TRBJ2-7, with D possibly being TRBD1 (5 bases). This CDR3 has 15 amino acids. The V gene's germline CDR1 is SQVTM and CDR2 ANQGSEA. Trimming left V 0 bases short and J 2 bases short, with 14 bases between. The CDR3 region is CSVEDPTTATYEQYF. CDR3 nucleotides: TGCAGCGTTGAAGACCCAACGACAGCAACCTACGAGCAGTACTTC.

The DNA of the CDR3 is TGTGCTACCCGGGGGGAGTCCTCTGGAAACACCATATATTTT. It yields the protein CATRGESSGNTIYF. This chain links TRBV7-9 with TRBJ1-3; D may be TRBD1 (5 bases). The CDR3 has 14 residues. Per germline, CDR1 SEHNR and CDR2 FQNEAQ (reference sequence).

The chain's CDR3 is CASSLQGQGDTYQPQHF. The CDR3 nucleotides read TGTGCCAGCAGCTTACAAGGGCAGGGGGACACCTATCAGCCCCAGCATTTT. V is TRBV7-8 and J is TRBJ1-5; 7 bases map to TRBD1. The CDR3 contains 17 residues. Germline V gives CDR1 SGHVS, CDR2 FQNEAQ. With 2 bases clipped from V and 5 bases from J, the junction kept 12 bases outside the gene matches.

The chain is built from TRBV27 and TRBJ2-7; TRBD2 matches 9 bases. Trimming removed 4 bases from V and 2 bases from J; junction bases left unmatched: 3. The CDR3 runs 14 residues. Germline V gene lookup returns CDR1 MNHEY and CDR2 SMNVEV (reference sequence). CDR3 DNA: TGTGCCAGCAGTTCTAGCGGGGAAGCCTACGAGCAGTACTTC. Amino acid sequence: CASSSSGEAYEQYF.

The rearrangement joins TRBV12-5 to TRBJ2-2; 10 bases align to TRBD1. Germline CDR1 is LGHNT and CDR2 is FRNRAP. The CDR3 runs to 15 residues. J was trimmed by 5 bases and V by 1 base; bases with no gene match: 1. CDR3 DNA sequence: TGTGCTAGTGGTTTGGGGACAGGGGGTACCGGGGAGCTGTTTTTT. Its protein is CASGLGTGGTGELFF.

The V call is TRBV2, the J call TRBJ2-5; D possibly corresponds to TRBD2 (5 bases). Germline V gives CDR1 SNHLY, CDR2 FYNNEI. Trimming removed 6 bases from V and 4 bases from J, with 27 bases in between. This CDR3 spans 18 amino acids. The CDR3 DNA is TGTGCCAGCAGCCCAACCGGGGAAACGTGGGATGTCTCAGAGACCCAGTACTTC. Translation gives CASSPTGETWDVSETQYF.